This record looks at one T cell receptor (beta chain) sequence and its context. The antigen it binds to is not known. No qualities accompany the bases; no much larger clone lies one base away. Patients with autoimmune disease history or receiving systemic immunosuppression were excluded from the trial. Peripheral blood for TCR sequencing was collected from all dose cohorts at baseline, on cycle 4 day 1, and on cycle 7 day 1. The samples were taken from a phase I, first-in-human, multicenter, open-label dose-escalation trial of ivuxolimab. Adults with locally advanced or metastatic melanoma, renal cell, hepatocellular, or head and neck squamous cell carcinoma were enrolled in the trial. Before TCR sequencing, CD4+ T cells and CD8+ T cells from peripheral blood were sorted into separate populations. Its CDR3 holds 13 amino acids, cysteine through phenylalanine. Left in the record is the CDR3 DNA by itself, 39 bases read in frame from the first base. The germline V gene yields MNHEY for CDR1 and SVGAGI for CDR2. The trim is 4 bases for V and 1 base for J, with a gap of 7 bases between the germline ends.

This record comes from a study of OX40 agonist ivuxolimab in advanced cancers. Looking at the study overall: Ivuxolimab was a fully human IgG2 agonistic monoclonal antibody targeting the costimulatory receptor OX40 (CD134). In the dose-escalation cohort, 82.7% of patients were male, and the mean age was approximately 60 years with a range of about 20 to 80. Patients were allowed to have had prior anti-PD-1, anti-PD-L1 or anti-CTLA-4 therapy, and approximately 39% of the dose-escalation patients had been treated with checkpoint inhibitors. Partial responses occurred in three dose-escalation patients, of whom one had hepatocellular carcinoma and two had cutaneous melanoma. Intravenous ivuxolimab was administered to patients every 2 weeks at six dose levels: 0.01, 0.1, 0.3, 1.5, 3 and 10 mg/kg. Among the roughly 50 dose-escalation patients, about 19 had hepatocellular carcinoma, about 15 melanoma, 9 renal cell carcinoma and 9 head and neck cancer. The purpose of peripheral TCRbeta sequencing was to test whether ivuxolimab changed TCR sequence diversity and led to clonal T-cell expansion. The paper reports the monotherapy dose-escalation portion (N of about 54 patients) of the phase I ivuxolimab trial.

Genomic DNA was extracted from sorted cells for sequencing of the TCRbeta CDR3 region. The immunoSEQ Assay was used to sequence the TCRbeta CDR3 regions. In its TCRdb copy, this immuneACCESS table keeps in-frame sequences only and misses some clones. Where compared with another copy, unresolved V genes explain less than half of these, and the others have no known cause. A total of some 70,000 clones appear in this sample, over 85% of them only once. 0.8% to 1.2% of the sample goes to the ten largest clones. What the study reported, not specific to this receptor: After ivuxolimab, expanded clones were on average more numerous among CD8+ T cells than among CD4+ T cells. In partial responders in the 0.1-3.0 mg/kg groups, normalized peripheral clonal expansion was found to be among the lowest, especially among CD8+ T cells. Low levels of normalized T-cell clonal expansion were also seen in some patients who did not respond. Antigen specificity was not determined for the clonally expanded peripheral T cells. At doses of 0.1 to 3.0 mg/kg, clonal expansion of both CD4+ and CD8+ T cells in blood was seen between baseline and week 6.

The chain employs TRBV6-5 and TRBJ1-1; no D gene can be assigned with confidence. Sequenced here: CD4+ or CD8+ T cells sorted from blood, sampled in a trial of the OX40 agonist ivuxolimab. This TCR came from an adult with an advanced solid tumor such as melanoma, head and neck, liver or kidney cancer. CDR3 sequence: CASSFFRNTEAFF. The bases are TGTGCCAGCAGTTTCTTCAGGAACACTGAAGCTTTCTTT.